This entry features one T cell receptor beta chain sequence. This clone was recorded once. Its target antigen remains unknown. No much larger clone exists at a distance of one base, and base qualities are not known. The donors were healthy, HIV-negative adults with no recently reported acute infections or vaccinations. Only Caucasian adults living in Nashville, Tennessee, USA were represented among the donors. Magnetic negative selection was used to enrich CD4+ T cells, after which naive cells were positively selected on CD45RA and the negative fraction became the memory subset. Blood was obtained by leukapheresis, after which PBMCs were separated by Ficoll-Histopaque density gradient centrifugation and cryopreserved in liquid nitrogen vapor phase. Analytical flow cytometry was used to check the purity and quantity of every magnetically sorted T cell population. Genomic DNA was isolated from each sorted fraction and quantified by UV absorbance on a Nanodrop 2000c.

This entry comes from a study of shared clonotypes between healthy human individuals (dated by TCRdb to the early 2020s). Background for the entire study: The cohort comprised two women and a few men aged 18 to 49 years. Leukapheresis yielded between about 0.8 and 9.5 billion PBMCs per donor. The study deeply sequenced blood TCR repertoires of several healthy adults to estimate repertoire size and the extent of clonotype sharing between individuals. Different laboratories and diverse techniques were used to prepare libraries and sequence TCR repertoires, to increase sequencing depth and limit assay-specific biases. For each donor, three plates each were used for CD4 naive and CD4 memory, two plates were used for CD8 naive, and one plate was used for CD8 memory.

Using the deep immunoSEQ assay, multiplex PCR amplified TCR CDR3 regions from genomic DNA. For each cell subset, the extracted genomic DNA was distributed evenly across all wells of several immunoSEQ 96-well plates, and each plate served as one replicate. For sorted subsets, each replicate PCR was loaded with 150 to 250 ng genomic DNA, equivalent to 30,000 or so T cell genomes. Purified libraries were quantified with a Qubit 3.0 fluorometer, sized on a Bioanalyzer 2100, and re-quantified with the KAPA Library Quantification kit. Each immunoSEQ 96-well plate was sequenced on its own single-read 150-cycle Illumina NextSeq 550 flow cell. For the original study's pipeline: The immunoSEQ output contained only junctional sequences without quality scores, so filtering could not match that applied to full-length reads. To assign V/J genes and CDR3, sequences were annotated against IMGT germline references using PyIR, a Python wrapper for IgBLAST v1.9. Reads were filtered out if the reads had weak V/J assignments (E-value above 1e-6), no CDR3, stop codons, out-of-frame junctions, or ambiguous translated residues. V3J clonotypes were defined as sequences sharing an identical inferred V gene, J gene, and CDR3 amino acid sequence. The percentage overlap between two repertoires was calculated by dividing the number of shared unique clonotypes by the size of the smaller repertoire. Three approaches were used to assess repertoire richness: RTK rarefaction, the Chao1 estimator, and Recon v2.1 estimates of unobserved clonotypes. Generation probabilities were computed with OLGA for all TCRbeta clonotypes obtained by the gDNA method from several donors. TCRdb obtained this table from immuneACCESS and retained in-frame rearrangements with V and J assigned. These tables miss some clones; where compared with another copy, unresolved V genes account for less than half of the shortfall, and the remainder is unexplained. V and J calls and clone size are copied from that table; D and trimming were computed from the DNA. The sample table records some 1.5 million clones; roughly 96% of these occur just once. The ten largest account for about 1% of the sample.

V loses 2 bases of germline sequence and J loses 3 bases, and the interval between the two ends is 14 bases. The CDR3 holds 15 amino acids from the cysteine to the phenylalanine. Only the CDR3 portion is preserved as DNA: 45 bases, with reading frame beginning at the first base. The germline V gene specifies SGHAT as CDR1 and FQNNGV as CDR2. General findings and caveats noted by the study authors: Only blood was sampled, and tissue TCR repertoires likely differ from those in blood. Naive subsets generally had larger estimated clonotype richness than memory subsets did. Because the study included a small number of donors, the genetic and exposure-history diversity represented was limited. Based on pairwise subsampling, the degree of clonotype sharing among donors was expected to be affected by sequencing depth. Higher generation probabilities were observed for clonotypes shared by all four sorted-subset donors than for non-shared clonotypes. Across a few donors, 5% to 6% of naive CD4, over 3% of naive CD8, under 2.5% of memory CD4, and around 0.4% of memory CD8 clonotypes were shared. Incomplete sequencing was indicated by rarefaction of sorted-subset datasets, despite the large sequencing depth.

The sequencing input was naive CD4+ T cells sorted from blood. Read against the paper, the sample's cell subset or site label means: CD45RA+ positively selected. This sequence originates from a man aged 25 to 40 in good health. The V and J genes are TRBV11-2 and TRBJ2-7; TRBD2 is a possible D gene, resting on 6 matching bases. The CDR3 region has the sequence CASSLSTSVSYEQYF. The DNA reads as follows: TGTGCCAGCAGCTTATCGACTAGTGTTAGCTACGAGCAGTACTTC.